This T cell receptor (beta chain) appears in the sequencing data of a study of blood T cell repertoires in COVID-19. Study information: Material from acute and convalescent COVID-19 was sourced from the United States, Italy and Spain.

Losses at the gene ends were 4 bases for V and 4 bases for J; bases not matched to a gene: 14. CDR1 is SGHTS, CDR2 YDEGEE, per germline. CDR3 length: 17 residues. The authors' processing: Reference gene primer amplification yielded estimated nucleated cell counts. Clones were read by immunoSEQ multiplex PCR, and TCRdb kept only the in-frame ones, dropping some. V and J calls plus clone size are reproduced from that table; the DNA served to infer D and trimming. Here the sample spans 200,000 to 300,000 clones, 70% to 90% being singletons. The receptor was isolated from a man aged 60-69 years with acute or convalescent COVID-19. V usage is TRBV5-8 and J usage is TRBJ2-1; TRBD2 matches at 7 bases. The sequencing sample was made of peripheral blood. The CDR3 is CASSGTILLARYNEQFF. The CDR3 nucleotides read TGTGCCAGCAGCGGGACCATTCTACTAGCGAGGTACAATGAGCAGTTCTTC.